The T cell receptor (beta chain) described here comes from a study of Ad26.COV2.S vaccination and SARS-CoV-2 variants. Overall study results and limits: Following vaccination, spike-specific CD8+ and CD4+ T cell responses reportedly exhibited substantial breadth.

Method: immunoSEQ multiplex PCR; TCRdb's copy keeps in-frame clones and lacks some. The table has hundreds of thousands of clones, approximately 89% seen once; the top ten hold around 3%. Treatment here: about 20 received Ad26.COV2.S at low or high dose, single or two shots; 5 received placebo; per-sample allocation not given. Specimens were obtained on day 63 following the first vaccine or placebo injection. In Boston, the donor was an adult between 18-55 years of age. An Ad26 vector carrying the Wuhan-strain SARS-CoV-2 spike served as the vaccine. V shed 2 bases, J shed 9 bases, and the junction held 7 bases outside the gene matches. The CDR3 consists of 14 residues. The germline CDR1 and CDR2 sequences are MNHEY and SVGEGT. Points on this clone: Its antigen is unknown.

The source material was peripheral blood, sampled in a trial of Ad26.COV2.S vaccine versus placebo. The TCR was taken from a person aged 18-65 years who received the Ad26.COV2.S COVID-19 vaccine or a placebo. The chain recombines TRBV6-2 or TRBV6-3 with TRBJ2-1; TRBD2 agrees at 7 bases. CDR3 sequence: CASSYATTGGEQFF. The CDR3 nucleotides read TGTGCCAGCAGTTACGCCACAACGGGGGGTGAGCAGTTCTTC.